The T cell receptor beta chain described here comes from a study of T cell responses to AZD1222 COVID-19 vaccine (dated by TCRdb to about 2021). Context from the whole study: A total of about 240 trial participants underwent TCR sequencing, of whom 207 received two doses of AZD1222 and about 26 received two doses of the MenACWY control vaccine. Trial participants were enrolled into age subgroups of 18-55, 56-69 and 70-plus years, which contained about 150, 28 and 57 TCR-sequenced participants, respectively.

The sample's time point label is to be understood as: about 28 days (+/-7) after the second vaccine dose. Because spike-specific TCR depth and breadth did not differ between the two schedules, AZD1222 recipients who got a second dose at roughly 4 weeks were pooled with those who got a second dose at roughly 12 weeks. Samples from vaccinated people were obtained from the UK trials COV001 and COV002, which included a single-blind randomized controlled phase 2/3 trial of AZD1222 (ChAdOx1 nCoV-19) in healthy adults. For TCRbeta chain sequencing, PBMC samples were collected from trial participants at day 0 and at day 28 after the second dose. The CDR3 regions of human TCRbeta chains were subjected to immunosequencing. The published analysis was carried out like this. Repertoire TCRs were matched against a reference library of SARS-CoV-2-specific TCRs generated with the MIRA antigen-specificity platform. Breadth was defined as the fraction of unique TCRs that were SARS-CoV-2-associated. Depth was defined as the fraction of total T cells that were SARS-CoV-2-associated. Using the MIRA data, each spike-specific TCR was assigned both to the spike region to which the TCR was reactive and to a CD4 or CD8 class. Log10-transformed breadth and depth values were compared by one-way ANOVA with Sidak's multiple comparisons tests. In its TCRdb copy, this immuneACCESS table keeps in-frame sequences only and misses some clones. Where compared with another copy, unresolved V genes explain less than half of these, and the others have no known cause. V and J calls and clone size are copied from that table; D and trimming were computed from the DNA. This sample gives some 150,000 clones in total; roughly 89% of them show up just once. The ten largest make up roughly 1.8% of the sample.

Trimming leaves V shorter by 6 bases and J shorter by 0 bases, with the junction holding 5 bases beyond the gene matches. Including cysteine and phenylalanine, the CDR3 has 14 amino acids. Of all the DNA, just the CDR3 is kept, 42 bases in frame from base 1. CDR1 and CDR2 (MDHEN, SYDVKM) derive from the germline V gene. Remarks on this clone: The clone's antigen remains unknown. No base-level quality is on record; no much larger clone is a single base apart.

The paper as a whole reports these results and caveats: The whole spike protein was spanned by vaccine-associated CD4 TCRs, and dominant responses were seen in regions 160-218 and 743-854. The 56-69-year group was small, and its depth increase did not reach significance, likely because of low power. Conclusions about previously exposed vaccinees are limited because only six or seven AZD1222 recipients were SARS-CoV-2 seropositive at baseline. Most participants were white British and females outnumbered males, and the authors suggested that clonal diversity may have been underestimated. Epitopes outside the regions mutated in the B.1.351 and B.1.1.7 variants were reportedly recognized by nearly half of the unique spike-specific TCRs. After two AZD1222 doses, spike-specific TCR breadth and depth were significantly higher than at day 0 and than in MenACWY recipients. Because no day 14 peak-response samples were available, the repertoires could be characterized only after the peak T cell response.

Source: peripheral blood, taken 28 days after the second AZD1222 dose. The origin of this receptor is an adult who received the AZD1222 COVID-19 vaccine. The rearranged chain carries TRBV28 and TRBJ2-7; 7 bases in the junction line up with TRBD2. This receptor has the CDR3 CASSGRENSYEQYF. In nucleotide form, the sequence is TGTGCCAGCAGCGGGCGGGAGAACTCCTACGAGCAGTACTTC.